This is a list of T cell receptor beta chains from one sample in a study of T-cell memory formation after mild COVID-19. Each CDR3 protein is one row after TCRdb ran MiXCR on the 5' RACE reads. The table shows approximately 410,000 distinct CDR3 sequences, with 20% to 30% occurring only once. The material sequenced was PBMCs or a T cell subset sorted from them (not recorded which). These receptors were collected from an adult woman who had mild COVID-19 (a few samples of this study predate the infection). Cell type and time point are not known. The CDR3 runs from the conserved cysteine through the conserved F or W. Each record gives: D gene, V gene, J gene, clone size, CDR3 protein, CDR3 DNA. A D gene is named only where the DNA matches it firmly. Clone size is shown for a subset of rows, as once, few, many or a class of expanded clone.

D gene: -
V gene: TRBV2
J gene: TRBJ2-7
clone size: once
CDR3 protein: CASSPGLYEQYF
CDR3 DNA: TGTGCCAGCAGTCCGGGGCTCTACGAGCAGTACTTC

D gene: TRBD1
V gene: TRBV5-1
J gene: TRBJ1-3
clone size: few
CDR3 protein: CASGDRGNTIYF
CDR3 DNA: TGCGCCAGCGGGGACAGAGGCAACACCATATATTTT

D gene: -
V gene: TRBV6-5
J gene: TRBJ1-1
clone size: few
CDR3 protein: CASSYSTMGNTEAFF
CDR3 DNA: TGTGCCAGCAGTTACTCCACAATGGGGAACACTGAAGCTTTCTTT

D gene: TRBD1
V gene: TRBV4-2
J gene: TRBJ1-5
clone size: few
CDR3 protein: CASSQGDRVSNQPQHF
CDR3 DNA: TGTGCCAGCAGCCAAGGGGACAGGGTGAGCAATCAGCCCCAGCATTTT

D gene: TRBD1
V gene: TRBV24-1
J gene: TRBJ2-2
clone size: -
CDR3 protein: CATSDAGTGTGELFF
CDR3 DNA: TGTGCCACCAGTGACGCCGGGACAGGGACCGGGGAGCTGTTTTTT

D gene: -
V gene: TRBV9
J gene: TRBJ1-1
clone size: few
CDR3 protein: CASSVRSSGSSEAFF
CDR3 DNA: TGTGCCAGCAGCGTAAGGTCATCGGGCTCCTCTGAAGCTTTCTTT

D gene: TRBD2
V gene: TRBV5-1
J gene: TRBJ2-3
clone size: few
CDR3 protein: CASSVGTSGKGDTQYF
CDR3 DNA: TGCGCCAGCAGCGTCGGGACTAGCGGGAAGGGCGATACGCAGTATTTT

D gene: -
V gene: TRBV6-5
J gene: TRBJ1-2
clone size: -
CDR3 protein: CASSASGGRYGYTF
CDR3 DNA: TGTGCCAGCAGTGCCTCTGGGGGGAGGTATGGCTACACCTTC

D gene: TRBD2
V gene: TRBV20-1
J gene: TRBJ2-2
clone size: -
CDR3 protein: CSARPPSGGPARGELFF
CDR3 DNA: TGCAGTGCTAGACCTCCTAGCGGGGGTCCGGCTAGAGGGGAGCTGTTTTTT

D gene: -
V gene: TRBV27
J gene: TRBJ1-5
clone size: -
CDR3 protein: CASSLLGGLQPQHF
CDR3 DNA: TGTGCCAGCAGTTTACTCGGGGGCCTTCAGCCCCAGCATTTT

D gene: TRBD2
V gene: TRBV4-2
J gene: TRBJ2-5
clone size: few
CDR3 protein: CASSQAARAGYGTQYF
CDR3 DNA: TGTGCCAGCAGCCAGGCCGCCCGAGCGGGGTATGGGACCCAGTACTTC

D gene: -
V gene: TRBV12-3/TRBV12-4
J gene: TRBJ2-3
clone size: -
CDR3 protein: CASGGIMVTGLSTDTQYF
CDR3 DNA: TGTGCCAGCGGAGGGATTATGGTGACAGGCCTCAGCACAGATACGCAGTATTTT

D gene: -
V gene: TRBV7-9
J gene: TRBJ2-1
clone size: few
CDR3 protein: CASSLGVEDEQFF
CDR3 DNA: TGTGCCAGCAGCTTAGGGGTCGAGGATGAGCAGTTCTTC

D gene: -
V gene: TRBV3-1
J gene: TRBJ2-2
clone size: many
CDR3 protein: CASSQRGQNTGELFF
CDR3 DNA: TGTGCCAGCAGCCAACGTGGACAGAACACCGGGGAGCTGTTTTTT

D gene: -
V gene: TRBV5-1
J gene: TRBJ1-6
clone size: few
CDR3 protein: CASSLRGHNSPLHF
CDR3 DNA: TGCGCCAGCAGCTTACGGGGACATAATTCACCCCTCCACTTT

D gene: -
V gene: TRBV2
J gene: TRBJ2-3
clone size: once
CDR3 protein: CASSEGRTTASTDTQYF
CDR3 DNA: TGTGCCAGCAGTGAAGGGAGGACTACCGCTAGCACAGATACGCAGTATTTT

D gene: TRBD1
V gene: TRBV29-1
J gene: TRBJ2-1
clone size: few
CDR3 protein: CSVDRGLYNEQFF
CDR3 DNA: TGCAGCGTTGATAGGGGGCTCTACAATGAGCAGTTCTTC

D gene: -
V gene: TRBV12-3/TRBV12-4
J gene: TRBJ2-7
clone size: -
CDR3 protein: CASSPRSTYEQYF
CDR3 DNA: TGTGCCAGCAGTCCGCGGTCAACCTACGAGCAGTACTTC

D gene: -
V gene: TRBV24-1
J gene: TRBJ2-1
clone size: few
CDR3 protein: CATSARQRYNEQFF
CDR3 DNA: TGTGCCACCAGTGCGCGACAGAGGTACAATGAGCAGTTCTTC

D gene: TRBD2
V gene: TRBV6-2/TRBV6-3
J gene: TRBJ2-7
clone size: -
CDR3 protein: CASSTTGGGGPAYEQYF
CDR3 DNA: TGTGCCAGCAGTACGACCGGGGGCGGGGGGCCCGCCTACGAGCAGTACTTC

D gene: TRBD2
V gene: TRBV27
J gene: TRBJ2-2
clone size: few
CDR3 protein: CASSQTSGRVTGELFF
CDR3 DNA: TGTGCCAGCAGTCAGACTAGCGGGAGGGTAACCGGGGAGCTGTTTTTT

D gene: -
V gene: TRBV7-2
J gene: TRBJ1-1
clone size: few
CDR3 protein: CASSPDTDGEAFF
CDR3 DNA: TGTGCCAGCAGTCCGGACACGGACGGTGAAGCTTTCTTT

D gene: TRBD1
V gene: TRBV12-3/TRBV12-4
J gene: TRBJ1-1
clone size: -
CDR3 protein: CASSKRTGRGTEAFF
CDR3 DNA: TGTGCCAGCAGTAAAAGGACAGGGCGCGGCACTGAAGCTTTCTTT